The 9 T cell receptor beta chains reported below all come from one sample, sequenced in a study of blood T cell repertoires in COVID-19. The protocol was immunoSEQ multiplex PCR, while the TCRdb copy is restricted to in-frame clones and leaves out a portion. This sample has about 260,000 clones; approximately 88% occur once, and the top ten carry 10%. The specimen sequenced was peripheral blood. These TCRs come from a woman aged 65 to 85 with COVID-19, enrolled during active disease.

This clone was detected only a few times. The gene calls are TRBV9 and TRBJ1-5; D remains unclear. CDR3 length: 14 residues. CDR1 is SGDLS, CDR2 YYNGEE, per germline. Trimming removed 0 bases at V and 3 bases at J, with 7 bases between. CDR3 sequence: CASSVESDNQPQHF. CDR3 sequence (DNA): TGTGCCAGCAGCGTAGAGTCAGACAATCAGCCCCAGCATTTT.

The chain employs TRBV7-3 and TRBJ2-1, with a weak D call TRBD2 (7 bases). V was cut by 5 bases and J by 5 bases, with 16 bases left in between. The CDR3 is 15 residues long. Germline-derived CDR1 and CDR2 are SGHTA and FQGTGA. The CDR3 DNA sequence: TGTGCCAGCAGCAGTCAGGGGCTAGCGGACAATGAGCAGTTCTTC. Protein product: CASSSQGLADNEQFF.

The gene calls are TRBV6-5 and TRBJ2-7, with 9 bases aligning to TRBD1. The CDR3 sequence is 14 residues long. Looked up from germline, CDR1 is MNHEY and CDR2 is SVGAGI. V was clipped by 7 bases and J by 2 bases; unmatched bases: 6. In DNA, the CDR3 is TGTGCCAGCACCCGGACAGGGGCGACCTACGAGCAGTACTTC. This codes for CASTRTGATYEQYF.

The J gene is TRBJ2-6, the V gene TRBV5-1; TRBD2 is a possible D gene (6 bases). In germline, CDR1 is SGHRS, CDR2 YFSETQ. The CDR3 is 15 amino acids. V was pared by 0 bases and J by 2 bases, with 6 bases between. CDR3 sequence (DNA): TGCGCCAGCAGCTTGGGGGAGGCTGGGGCCAACGTCCTGACTTTC. It yields the protein CASSLGEAGANVLTF. The full variable domain, its missing parts supplied by reference TRBV5-1 and TRBJ2-6, is KAGVTQTPRYLIKTRGQQVTLSCSPISGHRSVSWYQQTPGQGLQFLFEYFSETQRNKGNFPGRFSGRQFSNSRSEMNVSTLELGDSALYLCASSLGEAGANVLTFGAGSRLTVL.

This clone was picked up one time. CDR3 residues: CASSLAGTGGSYEQYF. For the CDR3, the DNA is TGTGCCAGCAGCTTAGCCGGGACAGGGGGCAGCTACGAGCAGTACTTC. J is TRBJ2-7 and V is TRBV11-1; 12 bases fit TRBD1. The CDR3 is 16 amino acids. With 0 bases clipped from V and 3 bases from J, the junction kept 3 bases outside the gene matches. Per the germline V gene, CDR1 is SGHAT and CDR2 is FQDESV (reference sequence).

This clone was seen a single time. The gene calls are TRBV19 and TRBJ2-5; 9 bases align to TRBD1. V shed 3 bases and J 5 bases; nucleotides not matched to a gene: 10. The length of the CDR3 is 16 residues. From germline, CDR1 is LNHDA and CDR2 SQIVND (reference sequence). CDR3 DNA sequence: TGTGCCAGTAGTATGGACAGGGGAACATTAAGGGAGACCCAGTACTTC. Amino acids: CASSMDRGTLRETQYF.

The chain employs TRBV5-4 and TRBJ2-6; perhaps TRBD2 as D (5 bases). Trimming pared 7 bases from V and 0 bases from J, leaving 14 bases between. CDR1 is SGHNT, CDR2 YYREEE, per germline (reference sequence). This CDR3 has 16 residues. The CDR3 is CASGVRGLSGANVLTF. CDR3 in DNA: TGTGCCAGCGGGGTTCGCGGACTCTCTGGGGCCAACGTCCTGACTTTC. Full variable domain (remainder filled in from reference TRBV5-4 and TRBJ2-6): ETGVTQSPTHLIKTRGQQVTLRCSSQSGHNTVSWYQQALGQGPQFIFQYYREEENGRGNFPPRFSGLQFPNYSSELNVNALELDDSALYLCASGVRGLSGANVLTFGAGSRLTVL.

The chain employs TRBV19 and TRBJ1-1; possibly TRBD1 for D (6 bases). The V and J ends lost 4 bases and 1 base respectively, with 13 bases between them. The CDR3 runs to 15 residues. The germline V gene encodes CDR1 LNHDA and CDR2 SQIVND (reference sequence). The CDR3: CASSNYGTPNTEAFF. The CDR3 nucleotides read TGTGCCAGTAGTAATTACGGGACACCGAACACTGAAGCTTTCTTT. Variable domain in full (rest from reference TRBV19 and TRBJ1-1): DGGITQSPKYLFRKEGQNVTLSCEQNLNHDAMYWYRQDPGQGLRLIYYSQIVNDFQKGDIAEGYSVSREKKESFPLTVTSAQKNPTAFYLCASSNYGTPNTEAFFGQGTRLTVV.

The table lists this clone with a few counts. The chain recombines TRBV5-1 with TRBJ1-1; no clear D gene. The V end was cut by 0 bases, the J end by 0 bases, with 9 bases between. There are 15 residues in the CDR3. Germline V gives CDR1 SGHRS, CDR2 YFSETQ. The CDR3 nucleotides read TGCGCCAGCAGCTTGGAACCAGGAATGAACACTGAAGCTTTCTTT. It translates to CASSLEPGMNTEAFF.